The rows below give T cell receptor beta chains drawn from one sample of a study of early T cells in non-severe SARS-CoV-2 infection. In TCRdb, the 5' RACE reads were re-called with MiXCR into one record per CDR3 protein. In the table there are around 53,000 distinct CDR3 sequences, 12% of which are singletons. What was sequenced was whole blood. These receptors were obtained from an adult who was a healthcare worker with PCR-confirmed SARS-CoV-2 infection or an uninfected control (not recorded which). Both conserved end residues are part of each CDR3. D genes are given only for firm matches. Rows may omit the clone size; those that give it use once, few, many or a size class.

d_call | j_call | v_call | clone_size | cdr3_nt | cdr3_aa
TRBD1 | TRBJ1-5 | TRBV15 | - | TGTGCCACCAGCAGAGACACAGGGGGACAGCCCCAGCATTTT | CATSRDTGGQPQHF
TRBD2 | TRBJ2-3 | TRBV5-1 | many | TGCGCCAGCAGCTATGAAACCCGGACTAGCGGGAATACAGATACGCAGTATTTT | CASSYETRTSGNTDTQYF
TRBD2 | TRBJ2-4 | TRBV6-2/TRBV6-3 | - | TGTGCCAGCACCCTAGCGGGAGTAAGGGCCAAAAACATTCAGTACTTC | CASTLAGVRAKNIQYF
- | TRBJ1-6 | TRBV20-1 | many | TGCAGTGCTAGAAAAGAGGGCAGGGCGAATTCACCCCTCCACTTT | CSARKEGRANSPLHF
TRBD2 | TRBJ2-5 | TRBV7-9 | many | TGTGCCAGCAGCTTCATCTCAGGACTAGCGGGAGGAGAGACCCAGTACTTC | CASSFISGLAGGETQYF
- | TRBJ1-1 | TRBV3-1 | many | TGTGCCAGCAGCCAAGCAAGAAATAGCCCTGAAGCTTTCTTT | CASSQARNSPEAFF
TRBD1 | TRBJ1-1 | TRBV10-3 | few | TGTGCCATCAGTGAGGGACAGGGGACTGAAGCTTTCTTT | CAISEGQGTEAFF
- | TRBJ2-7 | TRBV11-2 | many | TGTGCCAGCAGCTTTGACAGGTTGTACTTC | CASSFDRLYF
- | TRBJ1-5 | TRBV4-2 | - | TGTGCCAGCAGCCAAGACGTTTTCGCAAGGGGCGATCAGCCCCAGCATTTT | CASSQDVFARGDQPQHF
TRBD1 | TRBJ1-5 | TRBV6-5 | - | TGTGCCAGCAGTCGGAGACAGGGCCTACTCAATCAGCCCCAGCATTTT | CASSRRQGLLNQPQHF
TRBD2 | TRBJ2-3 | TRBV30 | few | TGTGCCTGGAGTGTACTAGCGGGAGGGGATACGCAGTATTTT | CAWSVLAGGDTQYF
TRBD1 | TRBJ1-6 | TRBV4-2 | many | TGTGCCAGCAGCCAAGACGTACAGGGGGCTTTTAATTCACCCCTCCACTTT | CASSQDVQGAFNSPLHF
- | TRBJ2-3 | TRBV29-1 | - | TGCAGCGTTGCGAGGACTAGCACAGATACGCAGTATTTT | CSVARTSTDTQYF
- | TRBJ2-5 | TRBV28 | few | TGTGCCAGCAGTACCGGGACGATAGAGACCCAGTACTTC | CASSTGTIETQYF
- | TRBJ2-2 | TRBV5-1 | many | TGCGCCAGCAGCTTGGGGGGATCCCCGAACCGGGAGCTGTTTTTT | CASSLGGSPNRELFF
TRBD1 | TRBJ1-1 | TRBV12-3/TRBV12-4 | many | TGTGCCAGCAGTTTTCACAGGGGTAGGACTGAAGCTTTCTTT | CASSFHRGRTEAFF
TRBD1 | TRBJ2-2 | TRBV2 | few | TGTGCCAGCAGTGAGTGGACGGGACAGGGGAGCGCCGGGGAGCTGTTTTTT | CASSEWTGQGSAGELFF
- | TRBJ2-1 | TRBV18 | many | TGTGCCAGCTCACTGCCGGGGGATGAGCAGTTCTTC | CASSLPGDEQFF
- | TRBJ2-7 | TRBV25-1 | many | TGTGCCAGCAGTGAATATGTTGCGGGGACCTCCTACGAGCAGTACTTC | CASSEYVAGTSYEQYF
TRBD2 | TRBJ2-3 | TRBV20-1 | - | TGCAGTGCTAGAAAACTCATCCCGACTAGCGGGGGGCATCCAGATACGCAGTATTTT | CSARKLIPTSGGHPDTQYF
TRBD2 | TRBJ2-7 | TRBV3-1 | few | TGTGCCAGCAGCCCTGGGACTAGCGCCCTTCATGAGCAGTACTTC | CASSPGTSALHEQYF
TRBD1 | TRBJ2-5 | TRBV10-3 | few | TGTGCCATCTCGAGGGGACGGGACAGGGGAGAGACCCAGTACTTC | CAISRGRDRGETQYF
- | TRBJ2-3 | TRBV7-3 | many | TGTGCCAGCAGCTCCAACCCTGCCGCAGATACGCAGTATTTT | CASSSNPAADTQYF
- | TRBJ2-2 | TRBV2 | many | TGTGCCAGCAGTGAAGGGTTCAACGGGGAGCTGTTTTTT | CASSEGFNGELFF
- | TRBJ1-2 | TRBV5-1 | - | TGCGCCAGCAGCCGAGATCGGACGGATGGCTACACCTTC | CASSRDRTDGYTF
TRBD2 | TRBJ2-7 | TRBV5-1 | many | TGCGCCAGCAGCCGAAAGACTAGCGAGAGGGAGCAGTACTTC | CASSRKTSEREQYF
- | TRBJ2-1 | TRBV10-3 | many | TGTGCCATCAGTGAGACCCTAGGCAGTGAGCAGTTCTTC | CAISETLGSEQFF
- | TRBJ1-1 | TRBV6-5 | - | TGTGCCAGCAGTTACCGGCTTGGACACCTACCGAACACTGAAGCTTTCTTT | CASSYRLGHLPNTEAFF
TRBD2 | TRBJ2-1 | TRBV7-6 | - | TGTGCCAGCAGCCAACACCTCGGGACTAGCGGGTGGAATGAGCAGTTCTTC | CASSQHLGTSGWNEQFF
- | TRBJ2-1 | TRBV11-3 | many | TGTGCCAGCAGCTCCGACCAGTCGAGCTCCTACAATGAGCAGTTCTTC | CASSSDQSSSYNEQFF
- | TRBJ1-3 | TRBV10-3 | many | TGTGCCATCAGTGAAACCCTTGGCGGAAACACCATATATTTT | CAISETLGGNTIYF
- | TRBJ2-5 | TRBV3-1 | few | TGTGCCAGCAGCCCGTCAGGAGAGACCCAGTACTTC | CASSPSGETQYF
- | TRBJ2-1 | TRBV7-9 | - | TGTGCCAGCAGCCTTTTACTAGGCAATGAGCAGTTCTTC | CASSLLLGNEQFF
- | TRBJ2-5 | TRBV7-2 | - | TGTGCCAGCAGCAAGCAAGAGACCCAGTACTTC | CASSKQETQYF
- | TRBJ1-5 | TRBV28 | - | TGTGCCAGCAGTTTCGGAACAGGGATAAAAAATCAGCCCCAGCATTTT | CASSFGTGIKNQPQHF
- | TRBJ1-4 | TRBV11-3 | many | TGTGCCAGCAGCCCCCAGACAACTAATGAAAAACTGTTTTTT | CASSPQTTNEKLFF